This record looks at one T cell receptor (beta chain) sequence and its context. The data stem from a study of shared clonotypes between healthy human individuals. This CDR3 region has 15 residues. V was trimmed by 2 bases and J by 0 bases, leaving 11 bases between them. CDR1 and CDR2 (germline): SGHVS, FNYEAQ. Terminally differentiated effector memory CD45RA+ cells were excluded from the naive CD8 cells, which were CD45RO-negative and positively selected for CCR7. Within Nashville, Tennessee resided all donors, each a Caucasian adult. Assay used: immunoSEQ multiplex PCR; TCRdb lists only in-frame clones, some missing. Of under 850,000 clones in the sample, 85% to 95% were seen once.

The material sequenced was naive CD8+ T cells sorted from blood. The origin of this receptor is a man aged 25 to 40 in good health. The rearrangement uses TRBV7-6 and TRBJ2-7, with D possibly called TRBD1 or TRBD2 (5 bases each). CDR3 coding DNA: TGTGCCAGCAGCTTATCAGGGACCCTCTCCTACGAGCAGTACTTC. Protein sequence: CASSLSGTLSYEQYF.